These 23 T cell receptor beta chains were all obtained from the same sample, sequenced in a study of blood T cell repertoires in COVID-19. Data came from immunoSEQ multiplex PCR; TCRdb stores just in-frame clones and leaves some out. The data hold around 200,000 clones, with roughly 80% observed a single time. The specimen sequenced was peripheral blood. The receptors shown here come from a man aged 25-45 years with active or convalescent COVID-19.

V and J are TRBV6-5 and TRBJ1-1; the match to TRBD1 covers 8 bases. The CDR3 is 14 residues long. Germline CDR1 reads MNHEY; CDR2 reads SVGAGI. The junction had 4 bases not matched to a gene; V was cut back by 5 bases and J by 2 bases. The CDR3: CASSTGQGNTEAFF. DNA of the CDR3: TGTGCCAGCAGTACCGGACAGGGCAACACTGAAGCTTTCTTT.

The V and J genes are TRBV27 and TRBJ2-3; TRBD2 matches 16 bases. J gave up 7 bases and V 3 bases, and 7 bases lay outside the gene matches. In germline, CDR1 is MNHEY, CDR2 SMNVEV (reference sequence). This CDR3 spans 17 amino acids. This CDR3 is CASSLQGLAGGSNTQYF. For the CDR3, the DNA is TGTGCCAGCAGTTTGCAGGGACTAGCGGGAGGGTCGAATACGCAGTATTTT.

The CDR3 DNA is TGTGCCAGCAGCTTAGTAGACAGGGGGAACACTGAAGCTTTCTTT. Protein: CASSLVDRGNTEAFF. The V and J genes are TRBV7-8 and TRBJ1-1; 8 nucleotides align to TRBD1. This CDR3 has 15 amino acids. Germline loops: CDR1 SGHVS, CDR2 FQNEAQ. V was pared by 1 base and J by 1 base, with 2 bases of the junction left unmatched.

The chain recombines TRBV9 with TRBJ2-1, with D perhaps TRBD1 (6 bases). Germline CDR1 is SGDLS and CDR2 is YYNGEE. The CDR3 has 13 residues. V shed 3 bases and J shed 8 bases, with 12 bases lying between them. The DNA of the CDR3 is TGTGCCAGCAGCGACGGACAGAGGTATGAGCAGTTCTTC. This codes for CASSDGQRYEQFF.

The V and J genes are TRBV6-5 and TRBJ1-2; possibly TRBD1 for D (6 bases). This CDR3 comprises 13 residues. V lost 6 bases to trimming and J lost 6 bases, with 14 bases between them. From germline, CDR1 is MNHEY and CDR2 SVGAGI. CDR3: CASRITGGHGYTF. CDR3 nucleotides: TGTGCCAGCAGGATTACGGGGGGGCATGGCTACACCTTC.

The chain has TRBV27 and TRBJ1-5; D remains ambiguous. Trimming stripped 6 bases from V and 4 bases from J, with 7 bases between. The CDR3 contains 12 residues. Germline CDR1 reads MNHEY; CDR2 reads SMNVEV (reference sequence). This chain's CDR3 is CASRRMNQPQHF. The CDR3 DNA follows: TGTGCCAGCAGGCGAATGAATCAGCCCCAGCATTTT.

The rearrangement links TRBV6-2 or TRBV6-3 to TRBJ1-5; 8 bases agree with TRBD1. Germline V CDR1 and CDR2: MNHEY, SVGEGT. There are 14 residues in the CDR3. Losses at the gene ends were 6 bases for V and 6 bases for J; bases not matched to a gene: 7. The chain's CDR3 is CASSRTGNSQPQHF. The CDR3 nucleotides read TGTGCCAGCAGCAGGACAGGGAATAGTCAGCCCCAGCATTTT.

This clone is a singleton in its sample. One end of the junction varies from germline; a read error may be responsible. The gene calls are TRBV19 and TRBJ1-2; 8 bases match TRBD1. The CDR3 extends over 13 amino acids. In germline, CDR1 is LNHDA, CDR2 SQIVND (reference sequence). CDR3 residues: CASIGDRNYDYTF. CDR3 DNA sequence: TGTGCCAGTATAGGGGACAGGAACTATGACTACACCTTC.

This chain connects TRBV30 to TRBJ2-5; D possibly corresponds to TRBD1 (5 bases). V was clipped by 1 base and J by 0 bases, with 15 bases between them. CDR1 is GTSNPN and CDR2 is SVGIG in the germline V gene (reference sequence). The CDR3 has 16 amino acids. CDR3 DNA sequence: TGTGCCTGGAGTGAAGGTCTGGGGCAGTACCAAGAGACCCAGTACTTC. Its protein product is CAWSEGLGQYQETQYF.

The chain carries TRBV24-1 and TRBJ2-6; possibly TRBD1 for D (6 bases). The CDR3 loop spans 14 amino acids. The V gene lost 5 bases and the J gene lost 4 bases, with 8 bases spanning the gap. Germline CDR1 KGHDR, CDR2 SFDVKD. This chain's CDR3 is CATSAGAGANVLTF. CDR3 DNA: TGTGCCACCAGTGCAGGGGCAGGGGCCAACGTCCTGACTTTC.

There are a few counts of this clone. The CDR3: CASSLTGSPYEQYF. The CDR3 DNA reads TGCGCCAGCAGCTTGACAGGGTCCCCCTACGAGCAGTACTTC. The chain combines TRBV5-1 with TRBJ2-7; D perhaps matches TRBD1 (6 bases). CDR1 and CDR2 (germline): SGHRS, YFSETQ. V was shortened by 1 base and J by 2 bases, with 10 bases between the two germline ends. The length of the CDR3 is 14 residues.

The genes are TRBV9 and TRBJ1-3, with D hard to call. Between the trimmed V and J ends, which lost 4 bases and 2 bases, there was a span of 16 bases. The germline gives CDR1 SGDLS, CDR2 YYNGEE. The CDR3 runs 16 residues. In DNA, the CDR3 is TGTGCCAGCAGCACCACGTACTACTGGGCTGGAAACACCATATATTTT. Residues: CASSTTYYWAGNTIYF.

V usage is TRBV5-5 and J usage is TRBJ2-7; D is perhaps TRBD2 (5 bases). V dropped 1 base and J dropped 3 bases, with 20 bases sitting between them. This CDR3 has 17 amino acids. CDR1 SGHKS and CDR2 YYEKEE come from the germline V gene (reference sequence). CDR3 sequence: CASSLYGVRLGGYEQYV. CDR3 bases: TGTGCCAGCAGCTTGTACGGGGTCAGGCTAGGAGGCTACGAGCAGTACGTC.

CDR3 loop: CASSPPYNQPQHF. CDR3 DNA sequence: TGTGCCAGTAGTCCCCCCTACAATCAGCCCCAGCATTTT. This chain joins TRBV19 and TRBJ1-5, with no clear D. CDR1 is LNHDA, CDR2 SQIVND, per germline (reference sequence). The CDR3 is 13 residues long. Trimming left V 5 bases short and J 3 bases short, with 8 bases between.

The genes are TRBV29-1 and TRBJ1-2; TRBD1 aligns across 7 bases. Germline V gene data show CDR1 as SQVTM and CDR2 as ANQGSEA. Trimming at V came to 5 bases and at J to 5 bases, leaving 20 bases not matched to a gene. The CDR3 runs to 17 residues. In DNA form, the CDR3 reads TGCAGCGTTTGGCTGGAAGGGGGCGCGAAAGGGGTTTATGGCTACACCTTC. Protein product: CSVWLEGGAKGVYGYTF.

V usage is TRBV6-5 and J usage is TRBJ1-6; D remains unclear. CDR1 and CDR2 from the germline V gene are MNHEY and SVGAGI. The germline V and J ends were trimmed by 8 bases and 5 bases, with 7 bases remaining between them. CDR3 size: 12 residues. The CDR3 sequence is CASRSNNSPLHF. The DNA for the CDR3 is TGTGCCAGCCGATCTAATAATTCACCCCTCCACTTT.

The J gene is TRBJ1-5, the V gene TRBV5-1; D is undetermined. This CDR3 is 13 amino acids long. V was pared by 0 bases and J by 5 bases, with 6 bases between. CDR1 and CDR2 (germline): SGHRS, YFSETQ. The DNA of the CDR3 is TGCGCCAGCAGCTTGGCCCCGGATCAGCCCCAGCATTTT. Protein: CASSLAPDQPQHF.

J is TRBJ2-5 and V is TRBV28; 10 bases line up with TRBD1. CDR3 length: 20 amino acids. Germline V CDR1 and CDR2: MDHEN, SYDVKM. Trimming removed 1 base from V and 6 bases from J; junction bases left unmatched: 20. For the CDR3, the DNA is TGTGCCAGCAGTTTATTCTCTCTGCCGGGACAGGGGTCGAAGACACAGACCCAGTACTTC. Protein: CASSLFSLPGQGSKTQTQYF. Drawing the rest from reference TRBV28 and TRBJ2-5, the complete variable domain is DVKVTQSSRYLVKRTGEKVFLECVQDMDHENMFWYRQDPGLGLRLIYFSYDVKMKEKGDIPEGYSVSREKKERFSLILESASTNQTSMYLCASSLFSLPGQGSKTQTQYFGPGTRLLVL.

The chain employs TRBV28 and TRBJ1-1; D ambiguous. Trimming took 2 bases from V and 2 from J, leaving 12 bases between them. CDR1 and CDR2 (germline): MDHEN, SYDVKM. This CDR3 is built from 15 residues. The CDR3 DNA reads TGTGCCAGCAGTTTAATCAGGTCGGCTAACACTGAAGCTTTCTTT. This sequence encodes CASSLIRSANTEAFF.

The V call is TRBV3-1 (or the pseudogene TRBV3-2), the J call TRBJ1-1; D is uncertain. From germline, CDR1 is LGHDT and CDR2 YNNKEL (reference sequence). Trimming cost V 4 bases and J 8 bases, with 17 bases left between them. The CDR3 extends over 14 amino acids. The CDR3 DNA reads TGTGCCAGCAGCCGCGTTATGTTGGCAGGAGAAGCTTTCTTT. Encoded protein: CASSRVMLAGEAFF.

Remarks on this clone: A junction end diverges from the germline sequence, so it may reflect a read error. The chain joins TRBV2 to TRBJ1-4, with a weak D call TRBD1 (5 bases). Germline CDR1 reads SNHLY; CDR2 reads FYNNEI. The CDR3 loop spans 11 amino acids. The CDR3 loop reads CAWQGGEKLFF. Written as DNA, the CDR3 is TGCGCCTGGCAGGGTGGCGAAAAACTGTTTTTT. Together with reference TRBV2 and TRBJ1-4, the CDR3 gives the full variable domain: EPEVTQTPSHQVTQMGQEVILRCVPISNHLYFYWYRQILGQKVEFLVSFYNNEISEKSEIFDDQFSVERPDGSNFTLKIRSTKLEDSAMYFCAWQGGEKLFFGSGTQLSVL.

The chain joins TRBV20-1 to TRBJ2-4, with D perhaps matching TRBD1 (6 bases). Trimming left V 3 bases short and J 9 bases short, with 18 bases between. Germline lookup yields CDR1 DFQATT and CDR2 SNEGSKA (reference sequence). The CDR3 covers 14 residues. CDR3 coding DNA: TGCAGTGCTAGTGTCTCAGGGGTTACAGGCATTCAGTACTTC. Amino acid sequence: CSASVSGVTGIQYF.

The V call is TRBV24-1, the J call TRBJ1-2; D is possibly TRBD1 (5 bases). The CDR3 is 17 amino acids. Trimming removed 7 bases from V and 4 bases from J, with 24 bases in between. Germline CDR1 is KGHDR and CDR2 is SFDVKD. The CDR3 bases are TGTGCCACCAGGGCGGGGGACGCCGGCGGGCGGACCTATGGCTACACCTTC. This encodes CATRAGDAGGRTYGYTF.